A selection of T cell receptor beta chains follows, all from one sample in a study of T-cell memory formation after mild COVID-19. TCRdb redid the calling of the 5' RACE reads with MiXCR, one entry per CDR3 protein. The sample lists hundreds of thousands of distinct CDR3 sequences, under 25% occurring once. The material sequenced was PBMCs or a T cell subset sorted from them (not recorded which). The source is an adult woman who had mild COVID-19 (a few samples of this study predate the infection). Cell type and time point are not known. Each CDR3 is given with its conserved first and last residue. D genes are given only for firm matches. Clone size is not always given. Where it is, it says once, few, many or a class for expanded clones.

v_gene	j_gene	len	abundance	d_gene	CDR3aa	CDR3nt
TRBV7-9	TRBJ2-7	13	.	.	CASSLNRDSEQYF	TGTGCCAGCAGCTTAAATAGGGATTCCGAGCAGTACTTC
TRBV6-2/TRBV6-3	TRBJ1-1	13	few	TRBD1	CASSVLGQGEAFF	TGTGCCAGCAGCGTGCTAGGACAGGGTGAAGCTTTCTTT
TRBV27	TRBJ1-2	13	.	.	CASAMSGTYGYTF	TGTGCCAGCGCAATGTCAGGGACCTATGGCTACACCTTC
TRBV27	TRBJ1-1	14	many	TRBD1	CASSLTGMNTEAFF	TGTGCCAGCAGTTTGACAGGGATGAACACTGAAGCTTTCTTT
TRBV12-3/TRBV12-4	TRBJ1-2	14	few	.	CASSFGQEGVGYTF	TGTGCCAGCAGTTTTGGACAAGAGGGTGTAGGCTACACCTTC
TRBV7-3	TRBJ2-2	17	few	.	CASSLQFVSGNTGELFF	TGTGCCAGCAGCTTACAATTTGTTAGCGGAAACACCGGGGAGCTGTTTTTT
TRBV6-6	TRBJ2-7	14	.	TRBD2	CASSRLAGNNEQYF	TGTGCCAGCAGTCGACTAGCGGGAAACAACGAGCAGTACTTC
TRBV7-8	TRBJ2-5	17	.	.	CASSLGGAGTLQETQYF	TGTGCCAGCAGCTTGGGAGGAGCCGGGACACTCCAAGAGACCCAGTACTTC
TRBV14	TRBJ2-7	13	.	.	CASSVRGAYEQYF	TGTGCCAGCAGCGTGAGGGGCGCCTACGAGCAGTACTTC
TRBV24-1	TRBJ2-1	15	.	TRBD1	CATSDIDRGRGEQFF	TGTGCCACCAGTGATATAGACAGGGGCCGCGGTGAGCAGTTCTTC
TRBV29-1	TRBJ2-5	11	.	.	CSVEVLETQYF	TGCAGCGTTGAAGTCTTAGAGACCCAGTACTTC
TRBV18	TRBJ2-3	13	.	.	CASSSAYTDTQYF	TGTGCCAGCTCCTCCGCGTACACAGATACGCAGTATTTT
TRBV6-6	TRBJ1-1	15	few	.	CASSYSREMNTEAFF	TGTGCCAGCAGTTACTCGAGAGAAATGAACACTGAAGCTTTCTTT
TRBV20-1	TRBJ2-5	12	.	TRBD1	CSAWDRRETQYF	TGCAGTGCATGGGACAGACGGGAGACCCAGTACTTC
TRBV19	TRBJ2-2	16	many	.	CASSIRMTGETGELFF	TGTGCCAGTAGTATAAGGATGACAGGTGAAACCGGGGAGCTGTTTTTT
TRBV7-9	TRBJ2-2	14	.	.	CASSLAVANGELFF	TGTGCCAGCAGCTTAGCGGTGGCGAACGGGGAGCTGTTTTTT
TRBV6-2/TRBV6-3	TRBJ2-7	14	.	TRBD2	CASSLGEGGYEQYF	TGTGCCAGCAGCCTCGGGGAGGGAGGCTACGAGCAGTACTTC
TRBV15	TRBJ2-5	14	.	.	CATSRVGYGETQYF	TGTGCCACCAGCAGAGTGGGTTATGGGGAGACCCAGTACTTC
TRBV11-3	TRBJ2-7	14	few	TRBD1	CASSSRTGNAGQYF	TGTGCCAGCAGCTCCCGGACAGGGAACGCCGGGCAGTACTTC
TRBV12-3/TRBV12-4	TRBJ1-2	15	few	.	CASSPQWTEGHGYTF	TGTGCCAGCAGTCCCCAATGGACAGAGGGGCATGGCTACACCTTC
TRBV12-3/TRBV12-4	TRBJ2-1	15	.	.	CASSLALTEYNEQFF	TGTGCCAGCAGTTTAGCACTCACAGAATACAATGAGCAGTTCTTC
TRBV12-3/TRBV12-4	TRBJ2-7	12	many	TRBD1	CASGTGTYEQYF	TGTGCCAGCGGGACAGGGACCTACGAGCAGTACTTC
TRBV7-9	TRBJ2-2	13	.	.	CASSSGRTGELFF	TGTGCCAGCAGCTCTGGAAGAACCGGGGAGCTGTTTTTT
TRBV20-1	TRBJ2-7	14	few	TRBD2	CSARVAGLPGEQYF	TGCAGTGCTCGCGTAGCGGGACTCCCCGGCGAGCAGTACTTC
TRBV20-1	TRBJ1-2	13	.	.	CSAYRAETYGYTF	TGCAGTGCTTACAGGGCAGAGACCTATGGCTACACCTTC
TRBV6-4	TRBJ2-2	14	few	.	CASAWEPNTGELFF	TGTGCCAGCGCGTGGGAGCCGAACACCGGGGAGCTGTTTTTT
TRBV28	TRBJ2-7	15	.	TRBD2	CASRPYSGGAYEQYF	TGTGCCAGCAGACCGTATAGCGGGGGGGCCTACGAGCAGTACTTC
TRBV12-3/TRBV12-4	TRBJ1-5	14	.	.	CASSLSASNQPQHF	TGTGCCAGCAGTTTATCTGCTAGCAATCAGCCCCAGCATTTT
TRBV7-9	TRBJ1-2	15	.	TRBD1	CASSLPDRGLYGYTF	TGTGCCAGCAGCTTACCTGACAGGGGGCTCTATGGCTACACCTTC